The 21 T cell receptor beta chains given below trace back to one sample, sequenced in a study of T cells expressing NK-cell markers. TCRdb processed the 5' RACE reads again and assigns one entry to each CDR3 protein, with no DNA. The table lists roughly 180,000 distinct CDR3 sequences. The specimen sequenced was blood T cells: a sorted CD56 or NKG2C T cell subset, CD4+ or CD8+ T cells, or bulk PBMC T cells (not recorded which). Receptors were obtained from a woman aged 18 to 69 in good health.

The rearrangement uses TRBV5-8 and TRBJ2-1; TCRdb gives TRBD1 as the D gene, but with no DNA this cannot be confirmed. From germline, CDR1 is SGHTS and CDR2 YDEGEE. The CDR3 consists of 16 residues. Here the CDR3 reads CASSSFGTGAYNEQFF.

V usage is TRBV7-2 and J usage is TRBJ2-3; TCRdb outputs TRBD1, but without DNA this stays unchecked. The germline V gene encodes CDR1 SGHTA and CDR2 FQGNSA. The CDR3 is made up of 14 amino acids. The CDR3 reads CASSPQGRADTQYF.

This sequence joins TRBV29-1 and TRBJ2-2; with no DNA, the TCRdb D assignment of TRBD1 cannot be verified. The V gene's germline CDR1 is SQVTM and CDR2 ANQGSEA. The CDR3 runs 14 residues. This CDR3 reads CSVNRDRNTGELFF.

The chain is built from TRBV7-9 and TRBJ2-2. CDR1 SEHNR and CDR2 FQNEAQ come from the germline V gene (reference sequence). The CDR3 extends over 11 amino acids. CDR3 in amino acids: CASSLDGELFF. The full variable domain, with the rest looked up from reference TRBV7-9 and TRBJ2-2, is DTGVSQNPRHKITKRGQNVTFRCDPISEHNRLYWYRQTLGQGPEFLTYFQNEAQLEKSRLLSDRFSAERPKGSFSTLEIQRTEQGDSAMYLCASSLDGELFFGEGSRLTVL.

J is TRBJ2-5 and V is TRBV3-1; TCRdb names TRBD2, which stays unverified in the absence of DNA. Germline V lookup: CDR1 LGHDT, CDR2 YNNKEL (reference sequence). The CDR3 has 17 residues. The CDR3 is CASSQGRLAGKSETQYF.

This CDR3 reads CASSLYSPGTGQETQYF. The V and J genes are TRBV7-6 and TRBJ2-5; TCRdb outputs TRBD1, but without DNA this stays unchecked. The CDR3 is 17 amino acids. The germline V gene encodes CDR1 SGHVS and CDR2 FNYEAQ.

V usage is TRBV7-9 and J usage is TRBJ1-6. Looked up from germline, CDR1 is SEHNR and CDR2 is FQNEAQ (reference sequence). The CDR3 contains 14 residues. CDR3 loop: CASSFWETNSPLHF.

This chain links TRBV29-1 with TRBJ2-2. Germline loops: CDR1 SQVTM, CDR2 ANQGSEA. There are 11 residues in the CDR3. CDR3 region: CSAANTGELFF.

CDR3 region: CASSYDPLTGGELFF. The genes are TRBV12-3 or TRBV12-4 and TRBJ2-2; TCRdb picks TRBD1, but there is no DNA to check that call. The CDR3 contains 15 residues.

The rearrangement links TRBV7-2 to TRBJ1-1; as DNA is missing, the TRBD1 call by TCRdb cannot be tested. CDR3 size: 13 residues. Germline V gene sequence: CDR1 SGHTA, CDR2 FQGNSA. The CDR3 is CASSYGTASEAFF.

The J gene is TRBJ2-7, the V gene TRBV4-1; TCRdb calls TRBD1, which cannot be checked without DNA. CDR3 size: 16 residues. The germline gives CDR1 MGHRA, CDR2 YSYEKL. The CDR3: CASSHLGQGSSYEQYF.

The chain joins TRBV5-6 to TRBJ2-7; without DNA, the TCRdb call of TRBD1 cannot be checked. Germline CDR1 reads SGHDT; CDR2 reads YYEEEE. There are 17 residues in the CDR3. The CDR3 reads CASSFRPTGIISTEQYF.

The genes are TRBV9 and TRBJ2-7; the TCRdb D gene call, TRBD2, has no DNA to confirm it. The CDR3 covers 16 residues. The V gene's germline CDR1 is SGDLS and CDR2 YYNGEE. The CDR3 sequence: CASSLTIAGPAGEQYF.

This chain joins TRBV4-1 and TRBJ2-5. This CDR3 spans 13 amino acids. The V gene's germline CDR1 is MGHRA and CDR2 YSYEKL. CDR3 amino acids: CASSQWGGETQYF.

The genes are TRBV7-3 and TRBJ2-2; absent DNA, TCRdb's TRBD2 call cannot be checked. The CDR3 runs to 18 residues. Germline loops: CDR1 SGHTA, CDR2 FQGTGA. Here the CDR3 reads CASSITTSGSFNTGELFF.

The chain couples TRBV20-1 to TRBJ1-6. This CDR3 contains 14 residues. Germline V gives CDR1 DFQATT, CDR2 SNEGSKA (reference sequence). The CDR3 reads CSAREQLHNSPLHF.

The chain carries TRBV7-2 and TRBJ2-1; TCRdb picks TRBD2, but there is no DNA to check that call. CDR1 is SGHTA and CDR2 is FQGNSA in the germline V gene. The CDR3 has 17 residues. The CDR3 protein is CASSLAAGSRTYNEQFF.

This sequence joins TRBV7-2 and TRBJ2-3. Germline values: CDR1 SGHTA, CDR2 FQGNSA. The CDR3 extends over 14 amino acids. CDR3: CASSLEISSDTQYF.

This sequence joins TRBV10-2 and TRBJ2-3; TCRdb reports TRBD2, a call that lacks DNA to check it against. The CDR3 has 15 amino acids. The germline V gene has CDR1 WSHSY and CDR2 SAAADI. The CDR3 is CASKLAGGSTDTQYF.

The chain links TRBV12-3 or TRBV12-4 to TRBJ2-3; no DNA is available, so the TRBD1 call from TCRdb remains unchecked. The CDR3 covers 14 residues. The CDR3 sequence: CASQAGPSTDTQYF.

The genes are TRBV5-1 and TRBJ1-2; checking the TCRdb D call of TRBD1 is not possible without DNA. Germline V lookup: CDR1 SGHRS, CDR2 YFSETQ. The CDR3 is made up of 15 amino acids. The CDR3 protein is CASQSLDKGSYGYTF.